This entry describes one T cell receptor beta chain. What this receptor recognizes is not known. Base qualities are not at hand, and no much larger clone is one base apart. Trimming at the junction amounts to 3 bases on V and 7 bases on J, and the germline ends lie 13 bases apart. The CDR3 covers 13 residues, taking in both the cysteine and the phenylalanine. Only the CDR3 part of the read is kept: 39 bases, read in frame from the first base. Per the germline V gene, LGHNA is the CDR1 and YSLEER is the CDR2. The data are from a study of PD-L1 blockade in urothelial cancer (dated 2017 in TCRdb). Study-wide context: Therapy was started in the mid-2010s for all patients, and atezolizumab 1,200 mg was administered intravenously every 3 weeks. About 90% of the roughly 29 patients were identified as males with urothelial cancer of bladder origin, and a prior smoking history was reported by 18 of 29 patients. An ECOG performance status of 0 or 1 was recorded for the patients, and 0 to 3 prior chemotherapy regimens had been received by the patients. Blood samples were analyzed at 3 weeks after treatment start (second dose) and at 6 weeks after treatment start. Blood samples gave a median of about 150,000 T cells and 80,000 to 95,000 unique TCRs, with a median clonality of approximately 0.08. An exploratory multi-omic analysis was conducted of the somatic, immune and clinical correlates of response to PD-L1 blockade with atezolizumab in urothelial cancer. Pretreatment tumor samples and matched peripheral blood, collected serially before and after atezolizumab treatment, underwent TCR sequencing. Progression-free survival longer than 6 months counted as durable clinical benefit, and TCR features were additionally tested against both progression-free and overall survival. Whole exome sequencing and RNA sequencing of pretreatment tumors were performed alongside TCR sequencing in the same patients. Durable clinical benefit was achieved by nine patients and was not achieved by 20 patients. Just over 28 patients had pretreatment blood TCR-seq, around 25 had at least one posttreatment blood collection, and around 25 had tumor TCR-seq. Broad study findings and their caveats: Because the sample size was small (n ≈ 28) and many of the analyses were exploratory, the results are meant to be hypothesis-generating. Patients with durable benefit showed greater expansion of tumor-associated TCR clones in peripheral blood 3 weeks after starting treatment (n ≈ 23, p = 0.022). Improved progression-free and overall survival was associated with having pretreatment peripheral blood TCR clonality below the median.

The time point label of this sample denotes: pretreatment peripheral blood. The cohort included about 27 patients with locally advanced or metastatic urothelial carcinoma who were treated at Memorial Sloan Kettering on a trial protocol. Peripheral blood mononuclear cells were collected from each patient pretreatment and during treatment, giving between 1 and 8 total time points per patient. The Qiagen DNeasy Blood extraction kit was used to purify genomic DNA from total PBMCs and tumor samples. Collected pretreatment and during treatment, PBMCs were isolated and stored as previously described. Each PCR received spiked-in synthetic TCR analog templates so that absolute template abundance could be estimated from read counts. The immunoSEQ assay was used to amplify TCRbeta CDR3 regions from genomic DNA with bias-controlled V and J gene primers. Sequencing of rearranged TCRbeta segments was performed at approximately 20X coverage. The original pipeline was this. Sequencing errors were corrected by clustering, and CDR3s were annotated against IMGT so that V, D and J genes could be assigned. Downstream analyses used only productive TCRbeta rearrangements, leaving out any out-of-frame or stop-codon sequences. Clonality was computed as one minus Shannon entropy normalized by the log of the number of unique productive sequences. Clones differing between time points or between blood and tumor were identified by Fisher's exact test with Benjamini-Hochberg correction at adjusted p below 0.01. As stored in TCRdb, this immuneACCESS dataset retains in-frame rearrangements with V and J assigned. A fraction of the clones does not appear; measured against another copy, unresolved V genes explain less than half of the discrepancy, and the remainder lacks a known reason. That table is the source of V, J and clone size, and D and trimming were worked out from the DNA. The table for this sample lists 98,000 or so clones; 90% of them were counted only once. The ten largest clones capture roughly 1.6% of the sample.

The sequencing here drew on PBMCs, taken around atezolizumab (anti-PD-L1) treatment. The sequence was collected from a man aged 60 to 75 with urothelial cancer. The V gene is TRBV4-3 and the J gene is TRBJ2-7; TRBD2 is possibly the D segment (7 matching bases). The CDR3 sequence is CASSQGGGEEQYF. The nucleotide sequence reads as follows: TGCGCCAGCAGCCAGGGGGGGGGCGAGGAGCAGTACTTC.